One and the same sample provided the 7 T cell receptor beta chains below, sequenced in a study of post-analysis software for immune sequencing data. Broader study findings: In patients, five or six TRBV segments were more frequent than in controls, with TRBV5-6, TRBV5-1 and TRBV20-1 among them.

No cognate antigen is known for these TCRs. TCR beta libraries were prepared from cDNA with unique molecular identifiers. Each CDR3 protein gets one entry after TCRdb re-called the PCR reads with MiXCR. Among fewer than 850,000 distinct CDR3 sequences listed, 25% to 30% were seen once. Sequencing used blood. The receptors were sampled from a girl aged 10-17 years with multiple sclerosis.

This chain connects TRBV28 to TRBJ2-3; 9 positions match TRBD2. The CDR3 totals 15 residues. The germline V gene has CDR1 MDHEN and CDR2 SYDVKM. V shed 2 bases, J shed 7 bases, and the junction held 7 bases outside the gene matches. The CDR3 DNA sequence: TGTGCCAGCAGTTTAACGGCGGGGGGGCCGCATACGCAGTATTTT. Encoded protein: CASSLTAGGPHTQYF.

This clonotype has only a few counts. The chain uses TRBV27 and TRBJ2-6, with TRBD2 identical over 7 bases. V gave up 6 bases and J gave up 2 bases; unmatched junction bases: 4. The CDR3 has 15 residues. Per the germline V gene, CDR1 is MNHEY and CDR2 is SMNVEV (reference sequence). The CDR3 nucleotides read TGTGCCAGCAGATCGGGGGGTACTGGGGCCAACGTCCTGACTTTC. It encodes CASRSGGTGANVLTF.

A few counts support this clonotype. This chain joins TRBV20-1 and TRBJ2-1; D ambiguous. Germline V gene sequence: CDR1 DFQATT, CDR2 SNEGSKA (reference sequence). This CDR3 has 13 residues. V lost 0 bases and J lost 5, with 8 bases in between. The CDR3 here is CSARDPSNNEQFF. As DNA, the CDR3 is TGCAGTGCTAGAGATCCGAGCAACAATGAGCAGTTCTTC.

J is TRBJ1-1 and V is TRBV20-1; D uncertain. Germline CDR1 and CDR2: DFQATT and SNEGSKA (reference sequence). With 5 bases removed from V and 2 bases from J, the gap between germline ends came to 18 bases. The CDR3 is made up of 15 amino acids. The CDR3 loop is CSAPSLNGRNTEAFF. For the CDR3, the DNA is TGCAGTGCTCCCAGTCTCAACGGTCGCAACACTGAAGCTTTCTTT.

The rearrangement joins TRBV20-1 to TRBJ1-4; D gene unclear. Trimming took 4 bases from V and 4 from J, leaving 10 bases between them. The CDR3 covers 13 residues. The germline V gene has CDR1 DFQATT and CDR2 SNEGSKA (reference sequence). Written as DNA, the CDR3 is TGCAGTGCTATGGGAGATCTTAATGAAAAACTGTTTTTT. It codes for CSAMGDLNEKLFF.

This clonotype has ten or more counts. The chain employs TRBV6-5 and TRBJ2-1; D call uncertain. The CDR3 is 11 amino acids. The V and J ends lost 4 bases and 5 bases respectively, with 3 bases between them. Germline CDR1 and CDR2: MNHEY and SVGAGI. The CDR3 loop is CASSWDNEQFF. CDR3 nucleotide sequence: TGTGCCAGCAGTTGGGACAATGAGCAGTTCTTC.

This clonotype was counted only a few times. The rearrangement links TRBV9 to TRBJ1-1, with a tentative D call TRBD1 (5 bases). V lost 0 bases and J 7 bases, leaving 10 bases between the germline ends. CDR1 is SGDLS, CDR2 YYNGEE, per germline. The CDR3 sequence is 13 residues long. CDR3: CASSVAGTGEAFF. For the CDR3, the DNA is TGTGCCAGCAGCGTAGCTGGGACCGGTGAAGCTTTCTTT.